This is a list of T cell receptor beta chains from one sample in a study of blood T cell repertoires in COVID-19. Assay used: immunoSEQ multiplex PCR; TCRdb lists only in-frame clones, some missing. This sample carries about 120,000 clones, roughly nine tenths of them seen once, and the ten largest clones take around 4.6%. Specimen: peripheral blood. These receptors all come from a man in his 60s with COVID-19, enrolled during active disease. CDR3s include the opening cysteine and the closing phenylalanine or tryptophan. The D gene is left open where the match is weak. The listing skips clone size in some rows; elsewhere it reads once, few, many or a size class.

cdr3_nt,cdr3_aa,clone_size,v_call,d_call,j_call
TGTGCCTGGAGTGTATATCGGCAGGGTTACAATGAGCAGTTCTTC,CAWSVYRQGYNEQFF,NA,TRBV30,NA,TRBJ2-1
TGTGCCAGTAGTATGGGGGCAGGGGGCGATCAGCCCCAGCATTTT,CASSMGAGGDQPQHF,once,TRBV19,TRBD1,TRBJ1-5
TGTGCCAGTGGAGGGCAGGGAGTGACTACCAATCAGCCCCAGCATTTT,CASGGQGVTTNQPQHF,once,TRBV19,NA,TRBJ1-5
TGTGCCAGCGGGGACAGGTTCCAAGAGACCCAGTACTTC,CASGDRFQETQYF,NA,TRBV27,TRBD1,TRBJ2-5
TGTGCCAGCAGGACCCCGGCAGGAGCGGATGAGCAGTTCTTC,CASRTPAGADEQFF,NA,TRBV6-5,NA,TRBJ2-1
TGTGCCAGCAGCTTAGGGTCGGGAGTGGTAGATACGCAGTATTTT,CASSLGSGVVDTQYF,NA,TRBV7-2,NA,TRBJ2-3
TGTGCCAGTAGTATCAGGGCGGGCTACACCTTC,CASSIRAGYTF,once,TRBV19,NA,TRBJ1-2
TGTGCCAGCAGCAAAGGGACTAGCGGCGAGCAGTACTTC,CASSKGTSGEQYF,NA,TRBV9,TRBD2,TRBJ2-7
TGTGCCACCAGTGATAAGAGGGTTTACGATGGCTACACCTTC,CATSDKRVYDGYTF,NA,TRBV24-1,NA,TRBJ1-2
TGTGCCAGCAGCTTACTAGCGGGAGTCCAAGAGACCCAGTACTTC,CASSLLAGVQETQYF,once,TRBV7-9,TRBD2,TRBJ2-5
TGTGCCACCAGTGATTTAAGGCAGGGGGAGGATCCGAGCTGTGGGGCCAACGTCCTGACTTTC,CATSDLRQGEDPSCGANVLTF,NA,TRBV24-1,NA,TRBJ2-6
TGTGCCAGCAGTTACTCGTGGGACAGGGGTAATTCACCCCTCCACTTT,CASSYSWDRGNSPLHF,NA,TRBV6-5,TRBD1,TRBJ1-6
TGTGCCTGGAGTGCTTTACAGAGCTCCTATAATTCACCCCTCCACTTT,CAWSALQSSYNSPLHF,NA,TRBV30,NA,TRBJ1-6
TGTGCCACCAGTTCACAGGGGGCAGGTACCGGGGAGCTGTTTTTT,CATSSQGAGTGELFF,NA,TRBV24-1,TRBD1,TRBJ2-2